The clone carrying this T cell receptor beta chain came up many times. Its antigen is unidentified. These data are taken from a study of CD8+ T cells in alopecia areata. Study as a whole: Those patients who were treated received oral tofacitinib, which was given at 5 to 10 mg twice daily for moderate-to-severe alopecia areata.

General study findings and limits: Patients displayed less clarity in TCR sharing than mice, a finding possibly related to HLA. Researchers report lesional scalp, most notably alopecia totalis/universalis, outstripped normal scalp in clonality.

Reverse transcribed after extraction, RNA yielded cDNA as the sequencing template. Sequencing was performed with immunoSEQ multiplex PCR; in TCRdb, only in-frame clones are kept and a portion is missing. Of about 210,000 clones detected, approximately 40% appear once; the ten largest clones hold roughly 2.6%. Germline V gene sequence: CDR1 LNHDA, CDR2 SQIVND (reference sequence). The V gene end was trimmed by 4 bases and the J gene end by 2 bases; junction bases not matched to a gene: 2. The CDR3 runs to 14 residues. Treatment described: oral pan-JAK inhibitor, 5-10 mg twice daily. Collected material from alopecia areata patients comprised lesional scalp punch biopsies and peripheral blood.

Sequenced material: CD4+ T cells sorted from blood, taken around week 37, from a patient treated with tofacitinib. The chain employs TRBV19 and TRBJ2-4; TRBD2 matches at 7 bases. The clonotype was recovered from a human donor with alopecia areata. The CDR3 sequence is CASSSGRTKNIQYF. The DNA for the CDR3 is TGTGCCAGTAGTAGCGGGAGAACCAAAAACATTCAGTACTTC.